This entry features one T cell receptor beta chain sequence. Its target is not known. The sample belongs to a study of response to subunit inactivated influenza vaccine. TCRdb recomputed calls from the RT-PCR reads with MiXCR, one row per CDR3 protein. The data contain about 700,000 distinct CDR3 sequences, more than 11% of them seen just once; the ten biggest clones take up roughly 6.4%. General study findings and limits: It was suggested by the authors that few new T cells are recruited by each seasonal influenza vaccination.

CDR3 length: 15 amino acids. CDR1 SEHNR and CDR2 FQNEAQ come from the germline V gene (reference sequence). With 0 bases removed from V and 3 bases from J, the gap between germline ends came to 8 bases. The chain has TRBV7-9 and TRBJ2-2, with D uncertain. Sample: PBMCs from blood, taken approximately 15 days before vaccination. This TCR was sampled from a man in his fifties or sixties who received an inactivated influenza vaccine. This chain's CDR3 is CASSLADTYTGELFF. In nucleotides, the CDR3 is TGTGCCAGCAGCTTAGCCGACACTTACACCGGGGAGCTGTTTTTT.